Following are 32 T cell receptor beta chains from one sample sequenced in a study of blood T cell repertoires in COVID-19. Produced via immunoSEQ multiplex PCR; TCRdb's table is partial and in-frame only. The table lists more than 120,000 clones, approximately 80% of them singletons, with approximately 5% in the top ten. Input material: peripheral blood. These receptors were taken from a human donor in a cohort sampled during active COVID-19.

This chain joins TRBV27 and TRBJ1-4, with TRBD1 as a possible D gene (6 bases). Trimming stripped 4 bases from V and 0 bases from J, with 12 bases between. Germline CDR1 is MNHEY and CDR2 is SMNVEV (reference sequence). This CDR3 contains 16 residues. The CDR3 sequence: CASSWGTPATNEKLFF. The CDR3 DNA reads as TGTGCCAGCAGTTGGGGGACACCCGCAACTAATGAAAAACTGTTTTTT.

CDR3 sequence reads: CASSYSRTSGGDIQYF. CDR3 nucleotides: TGTGCCAGCAGTTACTCTCGGACTAGCGGGGGGGACATTCAGTACTTC. This sequence joins TRBV6-5 and TRBJ2-4, with TRBD2 matching 15 bases. The germline V gene has CDR1 MNHEY and CDR2 SVGAGI. This CDR3 comprises 16 residues. V dropped 0 bases and J dropped 8; count of bases not matched to a gene: 2.

The chain couples TRBV7-9 to TRBJ2-1, with no clear D. This CDR3 is built from 11 residues. Germline CDR1 SEHNR, CDR2 FQNEAQ (reference sequence). Trimming shortened V by 5 bases and J by 7 bases, and 6 bases separated the two germline ends. CDR3 residues: CASSPSNEQFF. The DNA of the CDR3 is TGTGCCAGCAGCCCGTCGAATGAGCAGTTCTTC.

The rearrangement uses TRBV7-9 and TRBJ2-7; 11 nucleotides match TRBD2. V trimming: 2 bases; J trimming: 5 bases; junction bases outside the gene matches: 11. CDR3 length equals 17 residues. Germline assignment: CDR1 SEHNR and CDR2 FQNEAQ (reference sequence). DNA of the CDR3: TGTGCCAGCAGCTTATTGACTAGCGGGACTCGCTGGAACGAGCAGTACGTC. Its translation is CASSLLTSGTRWNEQYV.

V usage is TRBV2 and J usage is TRBJ2-2; possible D gene TRBD1, 5 bases. CDR3 size: 15 residues. Germline lookup yields CDR1 SNHLY and CDR2 FYNNEI. The V gene lost 1 base and the J gene lost 1 base, with 7 bases spanning the gap. The CDR3 loop reads CASSEGTRNTGELFF. CDR3 nucleotides: TGTGCCAGCAGTGAAGGGACACGGAACACCGGGGAGCTGTTTTTT. The full variable domain, its missing parts supplied by reference TRBV2 and TRBJ2-2, is EPEVTQTPSHQVTQMGQEVILRCVPISNHLYFYWYRQILGQKVEFLVSFYNNEISEKSEIFDDQFSVERPDGSNFTLKIRSTKLEDSAMYFCASSEGTRNTGELFFGEGSRLTVL.

CDR3 in DNA: TGTGCCACCAGCCCACGGGGGGGGACTAACTATGGCTACACCTTC. Translation gives CATSPRGGTNYGYTF. This chain connects TRBV15 to TRBJ1-2, with TRBD1 as a possible D gene (5 bases). Trimming removed 5 bases from V and 0 bases from J, with 13 bases in between. CDR1 and CDR2 from the germline V gene are LNHNV and YYDKDF (reference sequence). The CDR3 has 15 amino acids.

This CDR3 reads CASFQAGNNEKLFF. CDR3 in DNA: TGTGCCAGCTTCCAAGCCGGGAATAATGAAAAACTGTTTTTT. The rearrangement links TRBV28 to TRBJ1-4; D not certain. V lost 8 bases, J lost 4 bases, and 14 bases lay in between. The V gene's germline CDR1 is MDHEN and CDR2 SYDVKM. The CDR3 consists of 14 residues.

This clone has a single count. J is TRBJ2-2 and V is TRBV7-2; D might be TRBD1 (6 bases). Germline values: CDR1 SGHTA, CDR2 FQGNSA. Trimming removed 5 bases at V and 12 bases at J, with 13 bases between. The CDR3 is made up of 12 amino acids. As DNA, the CDR3 is TGTGCCAGCAGCGAGGACAGTTACCAGCTGTTTTTT. Translation: CASSEDSYQLFF.

J is TRBJ2-3 and V is TRBV3-1 (or the pseudogene TRBV3-2), with 9 bases matching TRBD1. J gave up 3 bases and V 4 bases, and 8 bases lay outside the gene matches. CDR1 is LGHDT and CDR2 is YNNKEL in the germline V gene (reference sequence). The CDR3 has 16 amino acids. For the CDR3, the DNA is TGTGCCAGCAGCCCCCATGGACAGGGGAGTACAGATACGCAGTATTTT. This gives the protein CASSPHGQGSTDTQYF.

V is TRBV19 and J is TRBJ2-1; TRBD1 matches 10 bases. The CDR3 runs 16 residues. Germline CDR1 LNHDA, CDR2 SQIVND (reference sequence). V gave up 6 bases and J gave up 3 bases; unmatched junction bases: 8. CDR3 loop: CASRFRQGAIYNEQFF. As DNA, the CDR3 is TGTGCCAGTAGATTTCGACAGGGGGCTATCTACAATGAGCAGTTCTTC.

The gene calls are TRBV27 and TRBJ1-1, with 8 bases identical to TRBD1. The CDR3 has 13 residues. With V trimmed by 6 bases and J by 5 bases, 5 bases remained unmatched. CDR1 and CDR2 (germline): MNHEY, SMNVEV (reference sequence). For the CDR3, the DNA is TGTGCCAGCAGCAGACAGGGGCGAACTGAAGCTTTCTTT. Translation: CASSRQGRTEAFF.

The chain employs TRBV4-1 and TRBJ2-1, with 8 bases matching TRBD2. Germline CDR1 is MGHRA and CDR2 is YSYEKL. The CDR3 runs 15 residues. With V trimmed by 4 bases and J by 7 bases, 9 bases remained unmatched. CDR3 in amino acids: CASSPAGGPRNEQFF. CDR3 sequence (DNA): TGCGCCAGCAGCCCCGCGGGGGGCCCCCGGAATGAGCAGTTCTTC.

V usage is TRBV7-9 and J usage is TRBJ2-2; 10 nucleotides match TRBD2. V gave up 5 bases and J gave up 4 bases; unmatched junction bases: 4. The CDR3 is 15 amino acids. Germline V CDR1 and CDR2: SEHNR, FQNEAQ (reference sequence). The CDR3 sequence is CASSRGTSVTGELFF. CDR3 DNA: TGTGCCAGCAGCAGAGGGACTAGCGTCACCGGGGAGCTGTTTTTT.

V gene TRBV18 combines with J gene TRBJ1-2, with D maybe TRBD1 (6 bases). The V gene lost 3 bases and the J gene lost 7 bases, with 15 bases spanning the gap. Germline assignment: CDR1 KGHSH and CDR2 LQKENI. The CDR3 sequence is 14 residues long. Here the CDR3 DNA reads TGTGCCAGCTCACCGGGGCAGGGGAATGGTGGCTACACCTTC. As protein: CASSPGQGNGGYTF.

This clone was observed once. CDR3 nucleotides: TGTGCCAGCAGCTTAGCAGCCAGGGGGGCCTACGAGCAGTACTTC. Amino acids: CASSLAARGAYEQYF. The chain employs TRBV7-6 and TRBJ2-7, with D possibly matching TRBD1 (7 bases). Germline V gene lookup returns CDR1 SGHVS and CDR2 FNYEAQ. The ends were cut back, 0 bases at V and 2 bases at J, with 11 bases in the middle. The CDR3 covers 15 residues.

V usage is TRBV19 and J usage is TRBJ2-4; D possibly corresponds to TRBD2 (5 bases). The CDR3 is 17 residues long. The V gene's germline CDR1 is LNHDA and CDR2 SQIVND (reference sequence). V lost 6 bases and J lost 1, with 19 bases in between. As DNA, the CDR3 is TGTGCCAGTAGCCTTGCATGGGAGTTTAGTGCCAAAAACATTCAGTACTTC. This gives the protein CASSLAWEFSAKNIQYF.

The gene calls are TRBV7-9 and TRBJ2-3, with 9 bases matching TRBD2. The CDR3 has 16 amino acids. Germline values: CDR1 SEHNR, CDR2 FQNEAQ (reference sequence). The V gene end was trimmed by 2 bases and the J gene end by 2 bases; junction bases not matched to a gene: 5. The CDR3 reads CASSLWASGDTDTQYF. The CDR3 DNA reads TGTGCCAGCAGCTTATGGGCTAGCGGGGACACAGATACGCAGTATTTT.

This clone has a single count. The chain combines TRBV5-8 with TRBJ1-5; 7 positions agree with TRBD1. Germline V gives CDR1 SGHTS, CDR2 YDEGEE. There are 15 residues in the CDR3. V trimming: 2 bases; J trimming: 5 bases; junction bases outside the gene matches: 7. Here the CDR3 DNA reads TGTGCCAGCAGCTTTAGGACTACAGGGGATCAGCCCCAGCATTTT. It specifies CASSFRTTGDQPQHF.

This chain joins TRBV3-1 (or the pseudogene TRBV3-2) and TRBJ1-2; D gene ambiguous. V was shortened by 0 bases and J by 4 bases, with 15 bases between the two germline ends. The germline V gene has CDR1 LGHDT and CDR2 YNNKEL (reference sequence). This CDR3 region has 16 residues. In DNA form, the CDR3 reads TGTGCCAGCAGCCAAGAATGGAGCCCCTCGATCTATGGCTACACCTTC. Protein product: CASSQEWSPSIYGYTF.

The rearrangement joins TRBV19 to TRBJ2-1; TRBD2 aligns across 12 bases. Germline V gene data show CDR1 as LNHDA and CDR2 as SQIVND (reference sequence). This CDR3 comprises 17 residues. The V gene end was trimmed by 5 bases and the J gene end by 0 bases; junction bases not matched to a gene: 5. This CDR3 is CASSRLAGESSYNEQFF. Here the CDR3 DNA reads TGTGCCAGTAGTCGACTAGCGGGGGAATCCTCCTACAATGAGCAGTTCTTC. The full variable domain, with the rest looked up from reference TRBV19 and TRBJ2-1, is DGGITQSPKYLFRKEGQNVTLSCEQNLNHDAMYWYRQDPGQGLRLIYYSQIVNDFQKGDIAEGYSVSREKKESFPLTVTSAQKNPTAFYLCASSRLAGESSYNEQFFGPGTRLTVL.

The chain is built from TRBV27 and TRBJ1-6; weak D call: TRBD1 (5 bases). CDR1 MNHEY and CDR2 SMNVEV come from the germline V gene (reference sequence). Trimming cost V 4 bases and J 14 bases, with 15 bases left between them. The CDR3 consists of 13 residues. The CDR3 here is CASSSSKGSALHF. In nucleotides, the CDR3 is TGTGCCAGCAGTTCATCTAAGGGGTCGGCCCTCCACTTT.

CDR3 DNA: TGCGCCAGCAGCTCTGGGACTAGCGGAGATACGCAGTATTTT. It is translated as CASSSGTSGDTQYF. The gene calls are TRBV5-1 and TRBJ2-3; 11 bases match TRBD2. The CDR3 spans 14 residues. V dropped 3 bases and J dropped 5; count of bases not matched to a gene: 2. CDR1 SGHRS and CDR2 YFSETQ come from the germline V gene.

The rearrangement links TRBV19 to TRBJ2-6; a possible D gene is TRBD1 (6 bases). V shed 5 bases and J shed 0 bases, with 14 bases lying between them. Germline CDR1 is LNHDA and CDR2 is SQIVND (reference sequence). CDR3 length: 17 amino acids. The CDR3 spells CASSGTRDVSGANVLTF. CDR3 nucleotides: TGTGCCAGTAGTGGGACAAGGGACGTCTCTGGGGCCAACGTCCTGACTTTC.

CDR3 in DNA: TGCGCCAGCAGCTTGGAGGGACAGGGATATGAAAAACTGTTTTTT. This translates into CASSLEGQGYEKLFF. The J gene is TRBJ1-4, the V gene TRBV5-1; 9 bases fit TRBD1. Germline values: CDR1 SGHRS, CDR2 YFSETQ. The trim removed 0 bases at V and 6 bases at J, leaving 3 bases unmatched. The CDR3 is 15 residues long. Looking up the rest from reference TRBV5-1 and TRBJ1-4 gives the full variable domain: KAGVTQTPRYLIKTRGQQVTLSCSPISGHRSVSWYQQTPGQGLQFLFEYFSETQRNKGNFPGRFSGRQFSNSRSEMNVSTLELGDSALYLCASSLEGQGYEKLFFGSGTQLSVL.

The chain is built from TRBV5-1 and TRBJ1-1, with 8 bases lining up with TRBD1. After removal of 4 bases from V and 5 bases from J, the junction contained 7 bases not matched to a gene. This CDR3 region has 14 residues. Germline V gene sequence: CDR1 SGHRS, CDR2 YFSETQ. The CDR3 DNA sequence: TGCGCCAGCAGCATACAGGGGGGAGGGACTGAAGCTTTCTTT. Protein product: CASSIQGGGTEAFF.

The chain joins TRBV19 to TRBJ2-7, with D possibly being TRBD1 (5 bases). Germline V gene sequence: CDR1 LNHDA, CDR2 SQIVND (reference sequence). Trimming removed 7 bases at V and 4 bases at J, with 20 bases between. The CDR3 covers 15 residues. The DNA of the CDR3 is TGTGCCAGTAATCCTCCAGGGTATTCCCGATACGAGCAGTACTTC. It yields the protein CASNPPGYSRYEQYF.

The chain joins TRBV12-5 to TRBJ1-1; the match to TRBD1 covers 10 bases. This CDR3 has 19 amino acids. CDR1 and CDR2 (germline): LGHNT, FRNRAP. Trimming took 0 bases from V and 0 from J; bases not matched to a gene: 10. The CDR3 sequence is CASGLVVAGQGHMNTEAFF. Written as DNA, the CDR3 is TGTGCTAGTGGTTTGGTAGTTGCGGGACAGGGGCACATGAACACTGAAGCTTTCTTT.

DNA of the CDR3: TGTGCCAGCAGCTTAGAAGCGGGACAGGGCAATCAGCCCCAGCATTTT. Protein: CASSLEAGQGNQPQHF. The chain couples TRBV7-6 to TRBJ1-5, with 8 positions matching TRBD1. Germline lookup yields CDR1 SGHVS and CDR2 FNYEAQ. Trimming at V came to 1 base and at J to 2 bases, leaving 4 bases not matched to a gene. The CDR3 has 16 residues.

DNA of the CDR3: TGTGCCAGCAGCTTGCTCGGGGAGGACTCACCCCTCCACTTT. Its translation: CASSLLGEDSPLHF. The gene calls are TRBV5-8 and TRBJ1-6; no clear D gene. The CDR3 runs to 14 residues. The germline V gene encodes CDR1 SGHTS and CDR2 YDEGEE. The V gene lost 1 base and the J gene lost 10 bases, with 12 bases spanning the gap. The whole variable domain, filled in from reference TRBV5-8 and TRBJ1-6, reads EAGVTQSPTHLIKTRGQQATLRCSPISGHTSVYWYQQALGLGLQFLLWYDEGEERNRGNFPPRFSGRQFPNYSSELNVNALELEDSALYLCASSLLGEDSPLHFGNGTRLTVT.

The chain recombines TRBV5-1 with TRBJ2-2; D call uncertain. Germline V gene lookup returns CDR1 SGHRS and CDR2 YFSETQ. Trimming stripped 1 base from V and 0 bases from J, with 7 bases between. This CDR3 has 15 amino acids. CDR3 sequence (DNA): TGCGCCAGCAGCTTGACGGGTTCGAACACCGGGGAGCTGTTTTTT. Translating it yields CASSLTGSNTGELFF.

The chain has TRBV9 and TRBJ2-1, with TRBD2 matching 15 bases. The CDR3 sequence is 16 residues long. J gave up 7 bases and V 6 bases, and 8 bases lay outside the gene matches. Germline CDR1 is SGDLS and CDR2 is YYNGEE. CDR3 in DNA: TGTGCCAGCAACGCCCGGACTAGCGGGGGGGCAAATGAGCAGTTCTTC. Translated, it gives CASNARTSGGANEQFF. The full variable domain, in which reference TRBV9 and TRBJ2-1 provide the parts outside the CDR3, is DSGVTQTPKHLITATGQRVTLRCSPRSGDLSVYWYQQSLDQGLQFLIQYYNGEERAKGNILERFSAQQFPDLHSELNLSSLELGDSALYFCASNARTSGGANEQFFGPGTRLTVL.

V and J are TRBV18 and TRBJ2-7, with TRBD2 as a possible D gene (5 bases). The germline V gene encodes CDR1 KGHSH and CDR2 LQKENI. Trimming stripped 2 bases from V and 0 bases from J, with 14 bases between. CDR3 length: 16 amino acids. Here the CDR3 DNA reads TGTGCCAGCTCACCAACTAGGACCCCTAGCTCCTACGAGCAGTACTTC. Translating gives CASSPTRTPSSYEQYF.